The next 25 T cell receptor beta chains were all read from a single sample in a study of T cell repertoires in cytomegalovirus infection. For these TCRs, the target antigens are not known. TCRdb independently ran MiXCR on the reads; one entry per CDR3 protein. Among roughly 990,000 distinct CDR3 sequences listed, under 40% were seen once. The input for sequencing was cultured CD8+ T cells from PBMCs, taken from culture after CMV antigen stimulation. Receptors originate from a human donor in good health (CMV status not recorded). Some clones in this sample may be carry-over from other donors' samples.

V usage is TRBV6-1 and J usage is TRBJ2-7, with D perhaps given as TRBD1 or TRBD2 (5 bases each). Between the trimmed V and J ends, which lost 2 bases and 4 bases, there was a span of 33 bases. CDR3 length: 21 amino acids. Germline CDR1 and CDR2: MNHNS and SASEGT. The CDR3 nucleotides are TGTGCCAGCAGTGAAATTTGGCCGTGGCTGCTCCGGGACCCGGATCATTACGAGCAGTACGTC. It encodes CASSEIWPWLLRDPDHYEQYV.

The rearrangement links TRBV27 to TRBJ1-6; D is undetermined. The CDR3 consists of 16 residues. From germline, CDR1 is MNHEY and CDR2 SMNVEV (reference sequence). V was clipped by 3 bases and J by 0 bases, with 9 bases between them. The CDR3 protein is CASSLLMSSYNSPLHF. The CDR3 DNA follows: TGTGCCAGCAGTTTGCTAATGAGCTCCTATAATTCACCCCTCCACTTT.

The chain has TRBV12-3 or TRBV12-4 and TRBJ2-1, with 11 bases aligning to TRBD2. The CDR3 is 21 amino acids. The V gene end was trimmed by 4 bases and the J gene end by 4 bases; junction bases not matched to a gene: 21. CDR3 region: CASSSLDSGGALLSLYNEQFF. The DNA of the CDR3 is TGTGCCAGCAGTTCCCTAGATAGCGGGGGGGCCCTACTATCTCTTTACAATGAGCAGTTCTTC.

This clonotype showed up just a few times. This chain joins TRBV19 and TRBJ2-3, with D perhaps matching TRBD1 (6 bases). In germline, CDR1 is LNHDA, CDR2 SQIVND (reference sequence). The ends were cut back, 0 bases at V and 5 bases at J, with 18 bases in the middle. CDR3 length: 17 residues. DNA of the CDR3: TGTGCCAGTAGTATAGATCCGGAAGGGGGAACTGGAGATACGCAGTATTTT. Its protein product is CASSIDPEGGTGDTQYF.

In nucleotides, the CDR3 is TGTGCCAGCAGCCAAGATTCCCGGACAGGGGGCTGGTACGAGCAGTACTTC. Translation: CASSQDSRTGGWYEQYF. V is TRBV3-1 and J is TRBJ2-7, with 11 bases that match TRBD1. The CDR3 is 17 residues long. Losses at the gene ends were 0 bases for V and 4 bases for J; bases not matched to a gene: 8. Per the germline V gene, CDR1 is LGHDT and CDR2 is YNNKEL (reference sequence).

The chain links TRBV27 to TRBJ1-1; TRBD1 agrees at 9 bases. The V segment lost 6 bases and the J segment 4 bases; nucleotides outside the gene matches: 6. The CDR3 runs to 14 residues. CDR1 and CDR2 from the germline V gene are MNHEY and SMNVEV (reference sequence). Written as DNA, the CDR3 is TGTGCCAGCAGCTACGGGACAGGGACCACTGAAGCTTTCTTT. Translating it yields CASSYGTGTTEAFF.

The gene calls are TRBV7-9 and TRBJ1-1, with TRBD1 matching 10 bases. Germline V CDR1 and CDR2: SEHNR, FQNEAQ (reference sequence). The CDR3 totals 14 residues. V lost 2 bases, J lost 7 bases, and 4 bases stayed unmatched. Written as DNA, the CDR3 is TGTGCCAGCAGCTTACGACAGGGGGCGGATGAAGCTTTCTTT. It translates to CASSLRQGADEAFF.

This clonotype showed up just a few times. The chain has TRBV12-5 and TRBJ1-5, with D possibly TRBD1 on 5 matching bases. Germline CDR1 and CDR2: LGHNT and FRNRAP. The V end was cut by 3 bases, the J end by 7 bases, with 10 bases between. The CDR3 length is 13 residues. The CDR3 coding sequence is TGTGCTAGTGGTTTTGGGGGGAGCCAGCCCCAGCATTTT. Encoded protein: CASGFGGSQPQHF. Full variable domain (rest looked up from reference TRBV12-5 and TRBJ1-5): DARVTQTPRHKVTEMGQEVTMRCQPILGHNTVFWYRQTMMQGLELLAYFRNRAPLDDSGMPKDRFSAEMPDATLATLKIQPSEPRDSAVYFCASGFGGSQPQHFGDGTRLSIL.

This clonotype was observed a few times. This chain uses TRBV27 with TRBJ1-4; TRBD1 matches at 11 bases. Unmatched junction bases numbered 2, after V lost 8 bases and J lost 6 bases. The CDR3 has 13 residues. The germline V gene has CDR1 MNHEY and CDR2 SMNVEV (reference sequence). This chain's CDR3 is CASRDRGYEKLFF. As DNA, the CDR3 is TGTGCCAGCCGGGACAGGGGGTATGAAAAACTGTTTTTT.

The V gene is TRBV4-1, the J gene TRBJ2-7; D is perhaps TRBD2 (6 bases). CDR1 is MGHRA and CDR2 is YSYEKL in the germline V gene. V was trimmed by 1 base and J by 5 bases, leaving 15 bases between them. This CDR3 comprises 15 residues. CDR3 coding DNA: TGCGCCAGCAGCCAAGTGGAGGGGTACGACGACGAGCAGTACTTC. Encoded protein: CASSQVEGYDDEQYF.

Only a few counts were recorded for this clonotype. This sequence joins TRBV9 and TRBJ2-3, with D possibly matching TRBD1 (6 bases). The CDR3 is 16 residues long. Germline V gives CDR1 SGDLS, CDR2 YYNGEE. The V end lost 5 bases, the J end lost 1 base, and 17 bases lay between the germline ends. The CDR3 here is CASSERGGGGTDTQYF. The CDR3 DNA reads as TGTGCCAGCAGTGAACGAGGGGGTGGGGGCACAGATACGCAGTATTTT. The full variable domain, in which reference TRBV9 and TRBJ2-3 provide the parts outside the CDR3, is DSGVTQTPKHLITATGQRVTLRCSPRSGDLSVYWYQQSLDQGLQFLIQYYNGEERAKGNILERFSAQQFPDLHSELNLSSLELGDSALYFCASSERGGGGTDTQYFGPGTRLTVL.

This sequence joins TRBV28 and TRBJ1-1; the D gene is possibly TRBD1 (5 bases). The CDR3 loop spans 18 amino acids. Trimming removed 2 bases at V and 0 bases at J, with 19 bases between. Germline CDR1 MDHEN, CDR2 SYDVKM. The CDR3 DNA reads as TGTGCCAGCAGTTTAGACTGGGACGCAGGGAAGGTGAACACTGAAGCTTTCTTT. It translates to CASSLDWDAGKVNTEAFF.

V gene TRBV7-6 combines with J gene TRBJ2-1, with 8 bases matching TRBD1. This CDR3 has 16 amino acids. CDR1 and CDR2 (germline): SGHVS, FNYEAQ. With 2 bases clipped from V and 2 bases from J, the junction kept 5 bases outside the gene matches. CDR3 nucleotides: TGTGCCAGCAGCTTATCACCGGGACAGGCCTACAATGAGCAGTTCTTC. Encoded protein: CASSLSPGQAYNEQFF.

This clonotype was detected ten times or more. V usage is TRBV7-2 and J usage is TRBJ1-5; D gene unclear. Trimming took 1 base from V and 7 from J, leaving 11 bases between them. The CDR3 runs 14 residues. Germline CDR1 is SGHTA and CDR2 is FQGNSA. CDR3 protein: CASSLVEGVQPQHF. The CDR3 coding sequence is TGTGCCAGCAGCTTAGTTGAGGGCGTCCAGCCCCAGCATTTT.

The sample holds a few counts of this clonotype. The V call is TRBV7-6, the J call TRBJ1-4; 9 bases match TRBD1. CDR1 SGHVS and CDR2 FNYEAQ come from the germline V gene. V gave up 5 bases and J gave up 8 bases; unmatched junction bases: 9. This CDR3 has 15 amino acids. Here the CDR3 reads CASSATGGAEEKLFF. Here the CDR3 DNA reads TGTGCCAGCAGCGCTACAGGGGGCGCGGAAGAAAAACTGTTTTTT.

The V gene is TRBV4-1, the J gene TRBJ2-7, with 9 bases matching TRBD2. Trimming cost V 4 bases and J 6 bases; bases outside gene matches: 4. From germline, CDR1 is MGHRA and CDR2 YSYEKL. This CDR3 spans 13 amino acids. The CDR3 spells CASSRGLASEQYF. The CDR3 bases are TGCGCCAGCAGCCGGGGACTAGCAAGCGAGCAGTACTTC.

As to this clonotype: The junction and the germline gene differ at one end; a read error may be behind it. This chain joins TRBV7-7 and TRBJ2-1, with TRBD2 matching over 9 bases. Germline values: CDR1 SSHAT, CDR2 FNYEAQ (reference sequence). The CDR3 is 15 amino acids. This CDR3 reads CASSLEAGGDNEQFF. Here the CDR3 DNA reads TGTGCTAGCAGCTTAGAAGCGGGGGGAGACAATGAGCAGTTCTTC.

This clonotype came up a few times. J is TRBJ2-1 and V is TRBV24-1; a possible D gene is TRBD1 (5 bases). V lost 9 bases to trimming and J lost 8 bases, with 22 bases between them. The length of the CDR3 is 15 residues. Germline values: CDR1 KGHDR, CDR2 SFDVKD. CDR3 region: CATSIEGVSRDEQFF. The CDR3 bases are TGTGCCACCTCAATCGAAGGGGTTAGTAGGGATGAGCAGTTCTTC.

This CDR3 is CSGGQGTEAFF. The CDR3 coding sequence is TGCAGCGGTGGACAGGGCACTGAAGCTTTCTTT. The gene calls are TRBV29-1 and TRBJ1-1; 8 positions agree with TRBD1. The germline V gene has CDR1 SQVTM and CDR2 ANQGSEA. The ends lost 7 bases at V and 4 bases at J; junction bases unmatched: 2. The CDR3 totals 11 residues.

The chain is built from TRBV7-9 and TRBJ1-2; the D gene is possibly TRBD1 (5 bases). The CDR3 has 15 residues. Trimming removed 4 bases from V and 3 bases from J, with 15 bases in between. Germline CDR1 and CDR2: SEHNR and FQNEAQ (reference sequence). The CDR3 sequence: CASSSLDTRHYGYTF. CDR3 in DNA: TGTGCCAGCAGCTCCTTGGACACTAGGCACTATGGCTACACCTTC.

This clonotype was seen only a few times. The V and J genes are TRBV12-3 or TRBV12-4 and TRBJ1-1; TRBD1 matches 10 bases. This CDR3 contains 17 residues. Trimming took 6 bases from V and 0 from J; bases not matched to a gene: 10. CDR3 coding DNA: TGTGCCAGCAGCGGGACAGGGGCTTTATTCTTGAACACTGAAGCTTTCTTT. This sequence encodes CASSGTGALFLNTEAFF.

This clonotype came up a few times. The genes are TRBV19 and TRBJ1-5; the match to TRBD1 covers 11 bases. The junction had 0 bases not matched to a gene; V was cut back by 6 bases and J by 2 bases. The V gene's germline CDR1 is LNHDA and CDR2 SQIVND (reference sequence). The CDR3 totals 14 residues. The CDR3 spells CASRDRGRNQPQHF. Written as DNA, the CDR3 is TGTGCCAGTAGGGACAGGGGGCGCAATCAGCCCCAGCATTTT.

The CDR3 region has the DNA TGTGCCAGCAGCTCGAGGCCGGGGGGTAGCGACACCGGGGAGCTGTTTTTT. It codes for CASSSRPGGSDTGELFF. The rearrangement uses TRBV11-2 and TRBJ2-2; 7 bases are a match to TRBD2. The CDR3 has 17 amino acids. Trimming removed 4 bases from V and 3 bases from J; junction bases left unmatched: 11. CDR1 SGHAT and CDR2 FQNNGV come from the germline V gene.

This rearrangement joins TRBV9 to TRBJ1-2, with 7 bases that match TRBD1. J was trimmed by 6 bases and V by 0 bases; bases with no gene match: 8. The CDR3 contains 15 residues. Germline V lookup: CDR1 SGDLS, CDR2 YYNGEE. CDR3 sequence: CASSVATGGGHGYTF. CDR3 bases: TGTGCCAGCAGCGTAGCTACAGGAGGGGGCCATGGCTACACCTTC.

To note about this clonotype: A junction boundary mismatches the germline segment, possibly from a read error. The V gene is TRBV11-3, the J gene TRBJ2-1; D unresolved. Germline lookup yields CDR1 SGHNT and CDR2 YENEEA. CDR3 length: 14 amino acids. This CDR3 reads CASSLGLPYNDQFF. As DNA, the CDR3 is TGTGCCAGCAGCTTAGGACTCCCCTACAATGATCAGTTCTTC.